The sequence of this TCR beta chain was determined in a study of blood T cell repertoires in COVID-19. Overall study: COVID-19 samples, acute and convalescent, were from the United States, Italy and Spain. The analysed material was cDNA or gDNA that came from T cells, B-cell-depleted T cells, or PBMCs.

Per the original data handling: For nucleated cells, counts were estimated from reference gene primer amplification. Assay: immunoSEQ multiplex PCR; the TCRdb copy retains only in-frame clones and omits some. The V and J calls and clone size are taken from that table; D and trimming were inferred from the DNA. Among 50,000 to 70,000 clones listed, 80% to 90% were seen once. With 2 bases removed from V and 5 bases from J, the gap between germline ends came to 8 bases. This CDR3 comprises 13 residues. Germline CDR1 MNHNY, CDR2 SVGAGI (reference sequence). The sequenced material came from peripheral blood. The V and J genes are TRBV6-6 and TRBJ2-3; D perhaps matches TRBD2 (6 bases). This TCR was sampled from a man aged 55 to 70 with acute or convalescent COVID-19. This CDR3 is CASSYQAGDTQYF. The CDR3 DNA follows: TGTGCCAGCAGTTACCAAGCGGGAGATACGCAGTATTTT.